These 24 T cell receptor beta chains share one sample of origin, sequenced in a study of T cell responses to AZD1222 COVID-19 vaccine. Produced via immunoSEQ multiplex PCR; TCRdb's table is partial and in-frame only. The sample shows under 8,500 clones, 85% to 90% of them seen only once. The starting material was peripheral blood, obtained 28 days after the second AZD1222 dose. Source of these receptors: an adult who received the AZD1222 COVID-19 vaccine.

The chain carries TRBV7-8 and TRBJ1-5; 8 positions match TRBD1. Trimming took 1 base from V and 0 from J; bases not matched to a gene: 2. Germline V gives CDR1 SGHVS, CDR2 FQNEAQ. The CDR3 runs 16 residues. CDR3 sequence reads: CASSLDQGASNQPQHF. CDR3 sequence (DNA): TGTGCCAGCAGCTTAGACCAGGGGGCTAGCAATCAGCCCCAGCATTTT.

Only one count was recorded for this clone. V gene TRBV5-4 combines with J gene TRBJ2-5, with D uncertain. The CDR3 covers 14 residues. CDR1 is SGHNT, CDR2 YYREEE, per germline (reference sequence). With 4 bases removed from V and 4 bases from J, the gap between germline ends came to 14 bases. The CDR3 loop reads CASSPLSGSETQYF. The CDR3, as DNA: TGTGCCAGCAGCCCGCTTTCGGGTTCAGAGACCCAGTACTTC.

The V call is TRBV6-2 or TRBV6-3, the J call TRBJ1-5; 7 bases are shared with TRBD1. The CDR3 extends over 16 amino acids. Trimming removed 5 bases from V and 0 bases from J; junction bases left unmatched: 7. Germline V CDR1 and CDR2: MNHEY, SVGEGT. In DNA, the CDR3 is TGTGCCAGCAGTCACGACAGGGCTCCTAGCAATCAGCCCCAGCATTTT. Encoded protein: CASSHDRAPSNQPQHF.

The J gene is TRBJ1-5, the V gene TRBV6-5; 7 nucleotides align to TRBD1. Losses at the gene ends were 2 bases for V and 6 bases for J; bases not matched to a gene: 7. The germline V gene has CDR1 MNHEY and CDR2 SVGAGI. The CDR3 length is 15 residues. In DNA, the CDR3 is TGTGCCAGCAGTTACGCGAGGGGGCGAGGTCAGCCCCAGCATTTT. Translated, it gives CASSYARGRGQPQHF.

CDR3: CASSRWDRGRENYGYTF. The DNA of the CDR3 is TGTGCCAGCAGCCGATGGGACAGGGGGAGAGAAAACTATGGCTACACCTTC. The J gene is TRBJ1-2, the V gene TRBV3-1 (or the pseudogene TRBV3-2); 11 nucleotides match TRBD1. The CDR3 extends over 17 amino acids. Germline V lookup: CDR1 LGHDT, CDR2 YNNKEL (reference sequence). After removal of 4 bases from V and 2 bases from J, the junction contained 9 bases not matched to a gene.

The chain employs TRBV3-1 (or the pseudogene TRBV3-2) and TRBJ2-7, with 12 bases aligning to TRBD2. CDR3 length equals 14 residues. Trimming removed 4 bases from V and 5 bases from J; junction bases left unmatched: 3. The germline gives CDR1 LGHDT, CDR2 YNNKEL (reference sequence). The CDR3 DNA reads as TGTGCCAGCAGCCTTTGGACTAGCGGGAACGAGCAGTACTTC. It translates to CASSLWTSGNEQYF.

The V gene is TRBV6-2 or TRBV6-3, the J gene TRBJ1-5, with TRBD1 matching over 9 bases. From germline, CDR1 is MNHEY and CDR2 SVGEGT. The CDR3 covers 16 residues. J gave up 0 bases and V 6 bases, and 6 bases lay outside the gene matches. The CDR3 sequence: CASSRSTGGSNQPQHF. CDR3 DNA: TGTGCCAGCAGCCGATCGACAGGGGGTAGCAATCAGCCCCAGCATTTT.

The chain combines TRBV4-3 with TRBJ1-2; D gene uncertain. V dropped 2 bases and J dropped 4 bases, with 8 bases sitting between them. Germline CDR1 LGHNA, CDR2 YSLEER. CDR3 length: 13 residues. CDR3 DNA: TGCGCCAGCAGCCAATTGGAAGGCTATGGCTACACCTTC. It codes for CASSQLEGYGYTF.

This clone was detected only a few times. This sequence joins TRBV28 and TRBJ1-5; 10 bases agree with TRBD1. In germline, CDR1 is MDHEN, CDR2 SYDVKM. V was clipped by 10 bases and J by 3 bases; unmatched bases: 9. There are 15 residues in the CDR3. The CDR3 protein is CAIRTGGNFNQPQHF. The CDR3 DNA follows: TGTGCCATTAGGACAGGGGGTAACTTCAATCAGCCCCAGCATTTT.

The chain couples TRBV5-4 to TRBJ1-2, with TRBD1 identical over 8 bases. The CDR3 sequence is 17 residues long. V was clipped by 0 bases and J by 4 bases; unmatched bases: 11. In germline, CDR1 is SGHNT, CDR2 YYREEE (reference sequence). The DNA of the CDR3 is TGTGCCAGCAGCTTGGAGCCAGGGACAGGAACTGGCTATGGCTACACCTTC. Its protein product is CASSLEPGTGTGYGYTF.

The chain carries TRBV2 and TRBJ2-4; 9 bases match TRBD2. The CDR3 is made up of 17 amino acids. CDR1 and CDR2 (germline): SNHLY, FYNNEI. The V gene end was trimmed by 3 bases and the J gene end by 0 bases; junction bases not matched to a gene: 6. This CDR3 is CASSEWSGGLAKNIQYF. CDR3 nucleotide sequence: TGTGCCAGCAGTGAGTGGAGCGGGGGGCTAGCCAAAAACATTCAGTACTTC.

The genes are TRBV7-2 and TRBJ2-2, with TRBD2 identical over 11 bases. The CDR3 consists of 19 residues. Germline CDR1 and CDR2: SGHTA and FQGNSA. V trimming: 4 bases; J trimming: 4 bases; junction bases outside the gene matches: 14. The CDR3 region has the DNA TGTGCCAGCAGCTCCCTCTCGACTAGCGGGGTGGCGTTCACCGGGGAGCTGTTTTTT. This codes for CASSSLSTSGVAFTGELFF.

CDR3 sequence reads: CATQTPGGEKLFF. In nucleotides, the CDR3 is TGTGCCACCCAGACCCCTGGGGGTGAAAAACTGTTTTTT. The chain recombines TRBV2 with TRBJ1-4, with a possible D match to TRBD1 (5 bases). This CDR3 comprises 13 residues. The V gene lost 10 bases and the J gene lost 7 bases, with 16 bases spanning the gap. Germline assignment: CDR1 SNHLY and CDR2 FYNNEI.

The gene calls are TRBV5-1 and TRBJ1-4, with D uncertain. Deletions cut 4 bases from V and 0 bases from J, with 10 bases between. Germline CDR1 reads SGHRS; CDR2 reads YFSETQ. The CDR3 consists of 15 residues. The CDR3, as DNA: TGCGCCAGCAGCCCCTCTACTGCAACTAATGAAAAACTGTTTTTT. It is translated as CASSPSTATNEKLFF. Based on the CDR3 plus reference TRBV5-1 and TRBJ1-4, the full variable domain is KAGVTQTPRYLIKTRGQQVTLSCSPISGHRSVSWYQQTPGQGLQFLFEYFSETQRNKGNFPGRFSGRQFSNSRSEMNVSTLELGDSALYLCASSPSTATNEKLFFGSGTQLSVL.

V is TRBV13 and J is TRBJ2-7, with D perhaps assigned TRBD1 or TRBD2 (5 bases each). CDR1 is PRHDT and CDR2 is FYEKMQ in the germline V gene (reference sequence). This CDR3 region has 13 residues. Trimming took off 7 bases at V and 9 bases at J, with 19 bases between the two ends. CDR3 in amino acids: CASTTPGLPRQYF. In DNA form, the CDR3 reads TGTGCCAGCACCACCCCGGGGCTACCGAGGCAGTACTTC.

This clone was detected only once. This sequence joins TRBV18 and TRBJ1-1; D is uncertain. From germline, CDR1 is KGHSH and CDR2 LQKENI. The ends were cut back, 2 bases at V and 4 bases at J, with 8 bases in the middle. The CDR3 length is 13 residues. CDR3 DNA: TGTGCCAGCTCACCAGGGTTGGGCACTGAAGCTTTCTTT. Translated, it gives CASSPGLGTEAFF.

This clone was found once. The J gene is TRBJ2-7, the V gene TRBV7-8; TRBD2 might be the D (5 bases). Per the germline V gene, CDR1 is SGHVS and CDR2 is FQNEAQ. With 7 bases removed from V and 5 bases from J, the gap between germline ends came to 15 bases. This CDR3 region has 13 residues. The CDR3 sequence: CASNLEVSHEQYF. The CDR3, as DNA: TGTGCCAGCAATCTGGAGGTCTCTCACGAGCAGTACTTC. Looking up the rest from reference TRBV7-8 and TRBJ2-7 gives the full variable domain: GAGVSQSPRYKVAKRGQDVALRCDPISGHVSLFWYQQALGQGPEFLTYFQNEAQLDKSGLPSDRFFAERPEGSVSTLKIQRTQQEDSAVYLCASNLEVSHEQYFGPGTRLTVT.

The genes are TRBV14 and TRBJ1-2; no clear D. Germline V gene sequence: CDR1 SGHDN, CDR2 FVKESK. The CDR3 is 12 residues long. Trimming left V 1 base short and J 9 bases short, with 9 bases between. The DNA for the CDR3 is TGTGCCAGCAGCCAAGTCCCCTTAAGCTACACCTTC. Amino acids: CASSQVPLSYTF.

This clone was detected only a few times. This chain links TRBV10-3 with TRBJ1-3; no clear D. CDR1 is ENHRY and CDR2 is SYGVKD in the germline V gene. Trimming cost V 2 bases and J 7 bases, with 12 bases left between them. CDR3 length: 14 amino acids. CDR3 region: CAISEEQSWNTIYF. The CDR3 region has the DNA TGTGCCATCAGTGAGGAACAGTCGTGGAACACCATATATTTT.

This CDR3 is CASSPRGGAYGYTF. DNA of the CDR3: TGTGCCAGCAGCCCCCGGGGGGGCGCGTATGGCTACACCTTC. The rearrangement joins TRBV7-9 to TRBJ1-2; D possibly corresponds to TRBD1 (6 bases). Germline V gene lookup returns CDR1 SEHNR and CDR2 FQNEAQ (reference sequence). This CDR3 spans 14 amino acids. The V and J ends lost 5 bases and 5 bases respectively, with 15 bases between them.

In DNA, the CDR3 is TGTGCCAGCAGCTCCCGGGACGTGGCGGGAGAAGCGTATACGCAGTATTTT. It yields the protein CASSSRDVAGEAYTQYF. The rearrangement links TRBV7-2 to TRBJ2-3; TRBD2 aligns across 7 bases. This CDR3 contains 17 residues. From germline, CDR1 is SGHTA and CDR2 FQGNSA. Trimming removed 4 bases from V and 7 bases from J; junction bases left unmatched: 17.

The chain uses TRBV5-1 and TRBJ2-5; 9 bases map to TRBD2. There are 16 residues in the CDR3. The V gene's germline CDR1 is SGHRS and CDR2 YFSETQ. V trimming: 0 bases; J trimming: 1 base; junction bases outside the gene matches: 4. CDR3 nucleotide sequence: TGCGCCAGCAGCTTGGGTAGCGGGGGCTCCCAAGAGACCCAGTACTTC. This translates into CASSLGSGGSQETQYF.

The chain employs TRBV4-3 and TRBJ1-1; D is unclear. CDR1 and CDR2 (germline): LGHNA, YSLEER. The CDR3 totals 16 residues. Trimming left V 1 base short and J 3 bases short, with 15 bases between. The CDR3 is CASSQGGGLKYTEAFF. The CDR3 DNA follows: TGCGCCAGCAGCCAAGGCGGAGGGCTAAAGTACACTGAAGCTTTCTTT.

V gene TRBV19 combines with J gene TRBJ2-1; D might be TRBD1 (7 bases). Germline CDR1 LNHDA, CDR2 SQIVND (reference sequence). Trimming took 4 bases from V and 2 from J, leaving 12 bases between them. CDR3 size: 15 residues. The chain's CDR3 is CASSTQGGTYNEQFF. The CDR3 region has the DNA TGTGCCAGTAGTACTCAGGGGGGAACCTACAATGAGCAGTTCTTC.